This T cell receptor beta chain was recovered during a study of blood T cell repertoires in COVID-19. The repertoire was sequenced with immunoSEQ multiplex PCR; TCRdb's copy has only in-frame clones and lacks some. The sample shows around 260,000 clones, about four fifths of them seen only once. This clone was picked up a small number of times. The CDR3 extends over 12 amino acids. The V gene's germline CDR1 is LGHDT and CDR2 YNNKEL (reference sequence). The ends were cut back, 0 bases at V and 12 bases at J, with 11 bases in the middle. This receptor was taken from a person aged 70 to 85 with COVID-19, enrolled during active disease. The material sequenced was peripheral blood. The chain recombines TRBV3-1 (or the pseudogene TRBV3-2) with TRBJ2-5; D not resolved. CDR3 sequence reads: CASSQEYTPEYF. Here the CDR3 DNA reads TGTGCCAGCAGCCAAGAATACACCCCCGAGTACTTC.